This TCR beta chain was captured by sequencing in a study of T-cell memory formation after mild COVID-19. Findings and limits, study-wide: Shrinking CD4+ clones resided mostly in CM and EM, and CD8+ ones in EMRA. A balance of CD4 and CD8 characterized clones contracting day 15 to 85, whereas later expanders leaned CD4+.

The V gene lost 2 bases and the J gene lost 0 bases, with 7 bases spanning the gap. CDR1 SGHVS and CDR2 FQNEAQ come from the germline V gene. The CDR3 extends over 14 amino acids. For this clonotype: Its antigen remains unknown.

Each CDR3 protein gets one entry after TCRdb re-called the 5' RACE reads with MiXCR. The data contain some 320,000 distinct CDR3 sequences, about 16% of them singletons. The rearrangement joins TRBV7-8 to TRBJ1-1; unclear D gene. The origin of this receptor is a man between 18 and 29 years old who had mild COVID-19 (a few samples of this study predate the infection). Cell type and time point are not known. Input material: PBMCs or a T cell subset sorted from them (not recorded which). In nucleotides, the CDR3 is TGTGCCAGCAGCTTAATGAGTATGAACACTGAAGCTTTCTTT. Protein sequence: CASSLMSMNTEAFF.